The 4 T cell receptor beta chains below come from one sample, sequenced in a study of patients and donors after allogeneic stem cell transplantation. TCRdb used MiXCR to reprocess the RT-PCR reads, holding one entry per CDR3 protein. This repertoire shows hundreds of thousands of distinct CDR3 sequences, roughly 14% found once; its top ten account for around a tenth. Sequencing used blood, either unsorted or a sorted T cell fraction (not recorded which). All receptors come from a human donor who was either an allogeneic HSCT recipient or a stem cell or donor lymphocyte infusion donor (not recorded which). It is not recorded whose cells these are; they may come from a transplant donor.

The chain is built from TRBV20-1 and TRBJ2-3; 7 bases match TRBD1. The ends lost 5 bases at V and 2 bases at J; junction bases unmatched: 7. Germline CDR1 is DFQATT and CDR2 is SNEGSKA (reference sequence). This CDR3 has 14 amino acids. The CDR3 sequence is CSAVRDSFTDTQYF. In DNA form, the CDR3 reads TGCAGTGCTGTCCGGGACAGTTTCACAGATACGCAGTATTTT.

The genes are TRBV4-2 and TRBJ2-5, with TRBD2 matching over 13 bases. The CDR3 spans 18 residues. With 5 bases clipped from V and 5 bases from J, the junction kept 14 bases outside the gene matches. The germline gives CDR1 LGHNA, CDR2 YNFKEQ. CDR3 loop: CASSASSGTSGAMETQYF. The CDR3 DNA sequence: TGTGCCAGCAGCGCGTCGTCCGGGACTAGCGGGGCAATGGAGACCCAGTACTTC.

The chain carries TRBV11-3 and TRBJ2-5; the match to TRBD2 covers 13 bases. V was clipped by 5 bases and J by 2 bases; unmatched bases: 5. The germline CDR1 and CDR2 sequences are SGHNT and YENEEA. This CDR3 region has 16 residues. The CDR3 nucleotides read TGTGCCAGCAGCGGAGGGACTAGCGGGGATCAAGAGACCCAGTACTTC. Amino acids: CASSGGTSGDQETQYF.

This clonotype was recorded a few times. The V and J genes are TRBV20-1 and TRBJ2-5, with D possibly being TRBD1 (6 bases). Germline V gene sequence: CDR1 DFQATT, CDR2 SNEGSKA (reference sequence). Trimming removed 4 bases at V and 5 bases at J, with 11 bases between. The CDR3 contains 12 residues. CDR3 nucleotides: TGCAGTGCTATGGGGGCCAGGGAGACCCAGTACTTC. This codes for CSAMGARETQYF.